One and the same sample provided the 20 T cell receptor beta chains below, sequenced in a study of blood T cell repertoires in COVID-19. Libraries were prepared by immunoSEQ multiplex PCR; TCRdb keeps only in-frame clonotypes and omits some of them. The sample yields some 100,000 clones, approximately 86% seen once. Sequenced sample: peripheral blood. The receptor set was obtained from a man between 50 and 59 years old with COVID-19, enrolled during active disease.

The gene calls are TRBV3-1 (or the pseudogene TRBV3-2) and TRBJ2-4, with 10 bases fitting TRBD2. Germline CDR1 is LGHDT and CDR2 is YNNKEL (reference sequence). CDR3 length: 18 amino acids. The trim removed 3 bases at V and 4 bases at J, leaving 12 bases unmatched. DNA for the CDR3: TGTGCCAGCAGCCATACTCCGATTAGCGGGGGGTCAAAAAACATTCAGTACTTC. Encoded protein: CASSHTPISGGSKNIQYF.

The chain has TRBV28 and TRBJ1-2, with D possibly matching TRBD1 (6 bases). The CDR3 contains 12 residues. Germline loops: CDR1 MDHEN, CDR2 SYDVKM. The DNA for the CDR3 is TGTGCAGGGGGAAACAGGGCCTATGGCTACACCTTC. As protein: CAGGNRAYGYTF.

This chain connects TRBV5-5 to TRBJ2-2; 11 bases agree with TRBD2. Germline assignment: CDR1 SGHKS and CDR2 YYEKEE (reference sequence). This CDR3 has 15 residues. Losses at the gene ends were 6 bases for V and 1 base for J; bases not matched to a gene: 2. Here the CDR3 DNA reads TGTGCCAGCACTAGCGGGGGGCAGAACACCGGGGAGCTGTTTTTT. Protein: CASTSGGQNTGELFF. Full variable domain (missing parts from reference TRBV5-5 and TRBJ2-2): DAGVTQSPTHLIKTRGQQVTLRCSPISGHKSVSWYQQVLGQGPQFIFQYYEKEERGRGNFPDRFSARQFPNYSSELNVNALLLGDSALYLCASTSGGQNTGELFFGEGSRLTVL.

This clone was seen only a few times. The chain carries TRBV27 and TRBJ2-7; D unresolved. Germline loops: CDR1 MNHEY, CDR2 SMNVEV (reference sequence). The CDR3 has 14 residues. Between the trimmed V and J ends, which lost 5 bases and 5 bases, there was a span of 16 bases. The CDR3 loop reads CASSRLLGVHEQYF. Written as DNA, the CDR3 is TGTGCCAGCAGTCGCCTTTTGGGCGTCCACGAGCAGTACTTC.

This chain links TRBV7-8 with TRBJ2-7, with a tentative D call TRBD1 (6 bases). Germline assignment: CDR1 SGHVS and CDR2 FQNEAQ. V was pared by 5 bases and J by 10 bases, with 12 bases between. The CDR3 sequence is 11 residues long. Here the CDR3 reads CASSHGQIQYF. The CDR3 DNA follows: TGTGCCAGCAGCCATGGACAGATTCAGTACTTC.

The chain couples TRBV29-1 to TRBJ1-5; TRBD1 might be the D (6 bases). The CDR3 is 14 residues long. Trimming left V 5 bases short and J 0 bases short, with 11 bases between. CDR1 is SQVTM, CDR2 ANQGSEA, per germline. The chain's CDR3 is CSVNTGYSNQPQHF. The DNA of the CDR3 is TGCAGCGTTAATACAGGGTATAGCAATCAGCCCCAGCATTTT.

The chain joins TRBV14 to TRBJ1-2; unclear D gene. From germline, CDR1 is SGHDN and CDR2 FVKESK. The CDR3 sequence is 16 residues long. V dropped 4 bases and J dropped 8 bases, with 23 bases sitting between them. The chain's CDR3 is CASSLQSQAKYSGYTF. Here the CDR3 DNA reads TGTGCCAGCAGCCTCCAAAGCCAGGCCAAATATTCCGGCTACACCTTC.

V gene TRBV11-3 combines with J gene TRBJ2-3; D not certain. The CDR3 has 13 amino acids. V dropped 5 bases and J dropped 6 bases, with 12 bases sitting between them. CDR1 and CDR2 from the germline V gene are SGHNT and YENEEA. The CDR3 nucleotides read TGTGCCAGCAGCCGGAACTATGGGGATACGCAGTATTTT. This gives the protein CASSRNYGDTQYF.

Regarding this clone: Additional DNA sequences in this sample encode the identical CDR3. The chain recombines TRBV18 with TRBJ1-2, with D uncertain. Germline assignment: CDR1 KGHSH and CDR2 LQKENI. The CDR3 runs to 14 residues. The V end lost 0 bases, the J end lost 5 bases, and 10 bases lay between the germline ends. The CDR3 loop is CASSPPTGVYGYTF. The CDR3 nucleotides read TGTGCCAGCTCACCACCGACCGGGGTTTATGGCTACACCTTC.

In nucleotides, the CDR3 is TGTGCCAGCAGTGTCGACACAGGGGATGAAAAACTGTTTTTT. Translating it yields CASSVDTGDEKLFF. V is TRBV6-4 and J is TRBJ1-4, with TRBD1 matching over 7 bases. The CDR3 spans 14 residues. Per germline, CDR1 MRHNA and CDR2 SNTAGT. Unmatched junction bases numbered 5, after V lost 4 bases and J lost 6 bases.

The rearrangement joins TRBV3-1 (or the pseudogene TRBV3-2) to TRBJ1-6; D not certain. Germline V lookup: CDR1 LGHDT, CDR2 YNNKEL (reference sequence). V was clipped by 4 bases and J by 7 bases, with 17 bases between them. There are 16 residues in the CDR3. The CDR3 reads CASSPEWRSGNSPLHF. The CDR3 DNA follows: TGTGCCAGCAGCCCCGAATGGAGGAGCGGGAATTCACCCCTCCACTTT.

The rearrangement links TRBV10-3 to TRBJ1-3; possibly TRBD1 for D (6 bases). Deletions cut 8 bases from V and 0 bases from J, with 17 bases between. CDR1 and CDR2 from the germline V gene are ENHRY and SYGVKD. CDR3 length: 16 residues. The CDR3 loop is CAIYPTGKTSGNTIYF. CDR3 sequence (DNA): TGTGCCATCTACCCGACAGGCAAAACCTCTGGAAACACCATATATTTT.

This clone turned up a few times. V is TRBV28 and J is TRBJ1-2, with 10 bases lining up with TRBD1. J gave up 5 bases and V 2 bases, and 5 bases lay outside the gene matches. In germline, CDR1 is MDHEN, CDR2 SYDVKM. This CDR3 is 15 amino acids long. This chain's CDR3 is CASSLVGTGAYGYTF. DNA of the CDR3: TGTGCCAGCAGTTTAGTGGGGACAGGGGCTTATGGCTACACCTTC.

V gene TRBV15 combines with J gene TRBJ1-2; 7 nucleotides align to TRBD1. Germline CDR1 and CDR2: LNHNV and YYDKDF (reference sequence). The CDR3 is 14 residues long. After removal of 2 bases from V and 8 bases from J, the junction contained 8 bases not matched to a gene. Here the CDR3 DNA reads TGTGCCACCAGCAGACTAGGACAGGAGGCGGGCTACACCTTC. Protein sequence: CATSRLGQEAGYTF.

This chain connects TRBV4-1 to TRBJ1-5, with 9 bases lining up with TRBD1. This CDR3 contains 15 residues. The V gene end was trimmed by 2 bases and the J gene end by 4 bases; junction bases not matched to a gene: 3. Germline values: CDR1 MGHRA, CDR2 YSYEKL. The DNA of the CDR3 is TGCGCCAGCAGCCAACAAGACAGGGGGAATCAGCCCCAGCATTTT. This encodes CASSQQDRGNQPQHF.

The chain joins TRBV5-1 to TRBJ2-1, with 9 positions matching TRBD1. The J segment lost 3 bases and the V segment lost 3 bases, leaving 4 bases of the junction unmatched. The CDR3 is made up of 15 amino acids. Per the germline V gene, CDR1 is SGHRS and CDR2 is YFSETQ. The CDR3 loop is CASSSGQGHYNEQFF. In DNA, the CDR3 is TGCGCCAGCAGCTCTGGACAGGGGCACTACAATGAGCAGTTCTTC.

The V gene is TRBV5-1, the J gene TRBJ1-4; D possibly corresponds to TRBD1 (6 bases). V lost 0 bases and J 3 bases, leaving 15 bases between the germline ends. The germline V gene has CDR1 SGHRS and CDR2 YFSETQ. The CDR3 spans 17 residues. The CDR3 DNA is TGCGCCAGCAGCTTGGGCACAGGGTACGGGGCTAATGAAAAACTGTTTTTT. It yields the protein CASSLGTGYGANEKLFF.

J is TRBJ1-1 and V is TRBV3-1 (or the pseudogene TRBV3-2); 10 bases are a match to TRBD1. The V gene's germline CDR1 is LGHDT and CDR2 YNNKEL (reference sequence). V gave up 4 bases and J gave up 0 bases; unmatched junction bases: 5. The CDR3 totals 16 residues. CDR3 amino acids: CASSPRQGAMNTEAFF. Here the CDR3 DNA reads TGTGCCAGCAGCCCCAGACAGGGGGCTATGAACACTGAAGCTTTCTTT.

The rearrangement joins TRBV11-1 to TRBJ1-1, with TRBD1 as a possible D gene (6 bases). Germline V CDR1 and CDR2: SGHAT, FQDESV (reference sequence). This CDR3 is built from 12 residues. The V end lost 1 base, the J end lost 10 bases, and 10 bases lay between the germline ends. Here the CDR3 DNA reads TGTGCCAGCAGCTTAGGGACAGACGGAGCTTTCTTT. Its translation is CASSLGTDGAFF. The full variable domain, in which reference TRBV11-1 and TRBJ1-1 provide the parts outside the CDR3, is EAEVAQSPRYKITEKSQAVAFWCDPISGHATLYWYRQILGQGPELLVQFQDESVVDDSQLPKDRFSAERLKGVDSTLKIQPAELGDSAMYLCASSLGTDGAFFGQGTRLTVV.

This chain joins TRBV7-2 and TRBJ2-5, with 11 bases that match TRBD2. V dropped 5 bases and J dropped 3; count of bases not matched to a gene: 5. Germline V gene sequence: CDR1 SGHTA, CDR2 FQGNSA. This CDR3 contains 15 residues. The CDR3 nucleotides read TGTGCCAGCAGCAAGGGACTAGCGGCCAAAGAGACCCAGTACTTC. Translating it yields CASSKGLAAKETQYF.